What follows are 5 T cell receptor beta chains derived from one specimen sequenced in a study of blood T cell repertoires in COVID-19. Method: immunoSEQ multiplex PCR; TCRdb's copy keeps in-frame clones and lacks some. The table records under 250,000 clones, approximately 84% of them present only once. Material for sequencing was peripheral blood. These receptors were taken from a woman in her forties or fifties with active or convalescent COVID-19.

This clone was seen at least ten times. This chain links TRBV7-6 with TRBJ1-6, with D maybe TRBD1 (5 bases). CDR3 length equals 15 residues. Trimming shortened V by 0 bases and J by 4 bases, and 7 bases separated the two germline ends. CDR1 SGHVS and CDR2 FNYEAQ come from the germline V gene. CDR3 DNA: TGTGCCAGCAGCTTAGCCGGGGGATATAATTCACCCCTCCACTTT. Its protein is CASSLAGGYNSPLHF.

The chain recombines TRBV6-6 with TRBJ2-1; TRBD1 aligns across 8 bases. The CDR3 sequence is 18 residues long. V lost 5 bases and J lost 10; bases outside the gene matches: 22. The germline CDR1 and CDR2 sequences are MNHNY and SVGAGI (reference sequence). Here the CDR3 DNA reads TGTGCCAGCAGTCCCCTGACAGGGGCCCTATCCCCGATGGGGGAGCAGTTCTTC. Amino acids: CASSPLTGALSPMGEQFF.

The genes are TRBV5-6 and TRBJ2-1, with TRBD2 as a possible D gene (5 bases). V was pared by 5 bases and J by 9 bases, with 12 bases between. This CDR3 contains 12 residues. Germline CDR1 SGHDT, CDR2 YYEEEE. The CDR3 reads CASSSYEGEQFF. In DNA, the CDR3 is TGTGCCAGCAGTTCCTATGAGGGTGAGCAGTTCTTC.

The chain is built from TRBV7-9 and TRBJ1-4; D is undetermined. This CDR3 has 17 amino acids. Germline V CDR1 and CDR2: SEHNR, FQNEAQ (reference sequence). V dropped 2 bases and J dropped 0 bases, with 13 bases sitting between them. Here the CDR3 DNA reads TGTGCCAGCAGCTTAATAATCGGCGGGACAACTAATGAAAAACTGTTTTTT. This translates into CASSLIIGGTTNEKLFF.

This chain uses TRBV5-4 with TRBJ1-6; D not resolved. The germline V gene encodes CDR1 SGHNT and CDR2 YYREEE (reference sequence). V was pared by 0 bases and J by 7 bases, with 5 bases between. The CDR3 covers 13 residues. The CDR3 loop reads CASSLGRNSPLHF. In DNA form, the CDR3 reads TGTGCCAGCAGCTTGGGGCGGAATTCACCCCTCCACTTT.